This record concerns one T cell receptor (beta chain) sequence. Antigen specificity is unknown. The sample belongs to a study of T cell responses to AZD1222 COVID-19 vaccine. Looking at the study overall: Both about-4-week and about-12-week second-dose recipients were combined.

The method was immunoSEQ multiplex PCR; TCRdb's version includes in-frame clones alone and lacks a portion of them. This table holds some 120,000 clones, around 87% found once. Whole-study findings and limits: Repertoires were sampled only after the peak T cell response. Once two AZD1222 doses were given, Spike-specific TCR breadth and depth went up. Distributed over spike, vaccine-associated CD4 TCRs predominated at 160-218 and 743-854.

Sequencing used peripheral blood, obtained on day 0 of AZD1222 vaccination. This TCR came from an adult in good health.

The CDR3 region has the DNA TGTGCCTGGAGTGTAACTTCCAGCAGGGCTTCTAACTATGGCTACACCTTC. This translates into CAWSVTSSRASNYGYTF. The V call is TRBV30, the J call TRBJ1-2; TRBD1 is a possible D gene (5 bases). CDR1 and CDR2 from the germline V gene are GTSNPN and SVGIG (reference sequence). The V end was cut by 0 bases, the J end by 0 bases, with 17 bases between. The CDR3 spans 17 residues. The whole variable domain, remainder taken from reference TRBV30 and TRBJ1-2, is SQTIHQWPATLVQPVGSPLSLECTVEGTSNPNLYWYRQAAGRGLQLLFYSVGIGQISSEVPQNLSASRPQDRQFILSSKKLLLSDSGFYLCAWSVTSSRASNYGYTFGSGTRLTVV.